The 26 T cell receptor beta chains listed next were all sequenced from one sample in a study of blood T cells in healthy people across ages. For the second PCR, which ran for about 7 to 11 cycles, a sample-barcoded 5' primer and a J-beta primer mix were used. TCRdb reanalysed the 5' RACE reads using MiXCR and keeps one entry per CDR3 protein. The repertoire has hundreds of thousands of distinct CDR3 sequences, about 21% of them found once; the top ten carry roughly 3.9%. Input material: blood. The receptors stem from a man aged 65 to 85 in good health.

The chain links TRBV12-3 or TRBV12-4 to TRBJ2-1, with TRBD1 matching over 7 bases. V gave up 6 bases and J gave up 7 bases; unmatched junction bases: 6. The CDR3 sequence is 13 residues long. The CDR3 coding sequence is TGTGCCAGCAGGGGGGACAGCTGGAATGAGCAGTTCTTC. It translates to CASRGDSWNEQFF.

The table lists this clonotype with a few counts. The gene calls are TRBV20-1 and TRBJ2-3; a weak D match, TRBD2 (6 bases). CDR3 length equals 15 residues. V lost 1 base and J lost 1, with 12 bases in between. Germline loops: CDR1 DFQATT, CDR2 SNEGSKA (reference sequence). This CDR3 reads CSARGRGYRTDTQYF. The CDR3 nucleotides read TGCAGTGCTAGAGGCCGGGGGTATCGCACAGATACGCAGTATTTT.

This clonotype was found a few times. V gene TRBV5-1 combines with J gene TRBJ1-2; TRBD1 aligns across 7 bases. The V segment lost 0 bases and the J segment 6 bases; nucleotides outside the gene matches: 2. The CDR3 length is 13 residues. From germline, CDR1 is SGHRS and CDR2 YFSETQ. This chain's CDR3 is CASSLVGTDGYTF. The CDR3 bases are TGCGCCAGCAGCTTGGTCGGGACAGATGGCTACACCTTC. The full variable domain, with the rest looked up from reference TRBV5-1 and TRBJ1-2, is KAGVTQTPRYLIKTRGQQVTLSCSPISGHRSVSWYQQTPGQGLQFLFEYFSETQRNKGNFPGRFSGRQFSNSRSEMNVSTLELGDSALYLCASSLVGTDGYTFGSGTRLTVV.

A remark on this clonotype: Mismatch with germline at one junction end may stem from a read error. V usage is TRBV4-2 and J usage is TRBJ1-5; the D is unclear. The V gene's germline CDR1 is LGHNA and CDR2 YNFKEQ. This CDR3 has 13 residues. The CDR3 loop is CASSEVLLQLQHF. In DNA form, the CDR3 reads TGTGCCAGCAGCGAGGTATTATTACAGCTCCAGCATTTT.

This clonotype was counted a few times. Germline and junction disagree at one end, which may indicate a read error. The genes are TRBV28 and TRBJ2-7, with 7 bases that match TRBD2. This CDR3 has 13 amino acids. CDR1 and CDR2 (germline): MDHEN, SYDVKM. CDR3 bases: TGTGCCAGCAGTTCGGGACTACCCTACGGGCAGTACTTC. Translating gives CASSSGLPYGQYF.

The chain recombines TRBV12-3 or TRBV12-4 with TRBJ1-4; the D is unclear. The CDR3 extends over 14 amino acids. V was clipped by 6 bases and J by 10 bases, with 18 bases between them. CDR3 coding DNA: TGTGCCAGCAGAACCTCTGGGGAAAGAGGAAAACTGTTTTTT. It specifies CASRTSGERGKLFF.

V and J are TRBV7-9 and TRBJ2-2, with D possibly TRBD1 on 6 matching bases. V lost 2 bases and J 3 bases, leaving 7 bases between the germline ends. The CDR3 is 14 amino acids. Germline V CDR1 and CDR2: SEHNR, FQNEAQ (reference sequence). The DNA for the CDR3 is TGTGCCAGCAGCTTATGGACAGACACCGGGGAGCTGTTTTTT. Amino acid sequence: CASSLWTDTGELFF.

The table lists this clonotype with a few counts. J is TRBJ2-6 and V is TRBV15; no clear D. With 6 bases removed from V and 0 bases from J, the gap between germline ends came to 6 bases. The CDR3 extends over 14 amino acids. Germline V gene sequence: CDR1 LNHNV, CDR2 YYDKDF (reference sequence). The CDR3 reads CATRRNSGANVLTF. The CDR3 bases are TGTGCCACCAGGAGAAACTCTGGGGCCAACGTCCTGACTTTC. The full variable domain, with the rest looked up from reference TRBV15 and TRBJ2-6, is DAMVIQNPRYQVTQFGKPVTLSCSQTLNHNVMYWYQQKSSQAPKLLFHYYDKDFNNEADTPDNFQSRRPNTSFCFLDIRSPGLGDTAMYLCATRRNSGANVLTFGAGSRLTVL.

With respect to this clonotype: It may be a read error: a sequence one base away is much more abundant. A read error is likely, as this CDR3 ends without the conserved phenylalanine or tryptophan. The chain employs TRBV29-1 and TRBJ2-5, with TRBD2 matching 11 bases. The J call may be mistaken, given a closer DNA end match to TRBJ2-1. Germline CDR1 reads SQVTM; CDR2 reads ANQGSEA. The CDR3 totals 16 residues. CDR3 loop: CSVEDMRLAGFNEQFL. The CDR3 region has the DNA TGCAGCGTTGAAGATATGCGACTAGCGGGGTTCAATGAGCAGTTCCTC.

The sample holds a few counts of this clonotype. This chain connects TRBV20-1 to TRBJ2-3; 11 nucleotides match TRBD2. V dropped 5 bases and J dropped 3; count of bases not matched to a gene: 13. Germline V CDR1 and CDR2: DFQATT, SNEGSKA (reference sequence). The CDR3 contains 17 residues. This CDR3 is CSAFSPQGTSGTDTQYF. The CDR3 coding sequence is TGCAGTGCTTTTTCTCCTCAGGGGACTAGCGGAACAGATACGCAGTATTTT.

CDR3 sequence reads: CASSPDRSRGEAFF. The CDR3 nucleotides read TGTGCCAGCAGCCCCGACAGGTCCAGGGGTGAAGCTTTCTTT. The chain couples TRBV7-2 to TRBJ1-1; weak D call: TRBD1 (6 bases). From germline, CDR1 is SGHTA and CDR2 FQGNSA. V was pared by 5 bases and J by 7 bases, with 17 bases between. This CDR3 has 14 amino acids.

This clonotype was observed a few times. V and J are TRBV4-1 and TRBJ2-5; no reliable D call. Trimming took off 4 bases at V and 2 bases at J, with 14 bases between the two ends. This CDR3 has 15 amino acids. CDR1 is MGHRA and CDR2 is YSYEKL in the germline V gene. The CDR3 DNA reads as TGCGCCAGCAGCCCCTTCGGGTCTCGACAAGAGACCCAGTACTTC. Amino acid sequence: CASSPFGSRQETQYF.

The rearrangement uses TRBV3-1 and TRBJ1-2, with TRBD1 as a possible D gene (5 bases). Looked up from germline, CDR1 is LGHDT and CDR2 is YNNKEL (reference sequence). V was trimmed by 0 bases and J by 7 bases, leaving 12 bases between them. The CDR3 length is 14 residues. CDR3 sequence: CASSQDPRDPGYTF. CDR3 bases: TGTGCCAGCAGCCAAGACCCCAGGGATCCTGGCTACACCTTC.

This clonotype came up once. The chain carries TRBV9 and TRBJ2-1; the match to TRBD2 covers 12 bases. The germline gives CDR1 SGDLS, CDR2 YYNGEE. Germline trimming cut 0 bases from V and 2 bases from J; bases unmatched to any gene: 3. The CDR3 runs to 17 residues. CDR3 coding DNA: TGTGCCAGCAGCGTAGAGTCTAGCGGGAGGGCCTACAATGAGCAGTTCTTC. Amino acid sequence: CASSVESSGRAYNEQFF. Using reference TRBV9 and TRBJ2-1 for the parts outside the CDR3, the full variable domain is DSGVTQTPKHLITATGQRVTLRCSPRSGDLSVYWYQQSLDQGLQFLIQYYNGEERAKGNILERFSAQQFPDLHSELNLSSLELGDSALYFCASSVESSGRAYNEQFFGPGTRLTVL.

This clonotype showed up just a few times. The gene calls are TRBV7-4 and TRBJ2-1, with 9 bases fitting TRBD2. The germline V gene has CDR1 SGHVT and CDR2 SQSDAQ. V lost 4 bases, J lost 6 bases, and 13 bases stayed unmatched. The CDR3 length is 17 residues. The CDR3 DNA sequence: TGTGCCAGCAGCTCGCGGTCCAAGGGACTAGCATGCAATGAGCAGTTCTTC. Translating gives CASSSRSKGLACNEQFF.

This chain links TRBV29-1 with TRBJ2-5, with 10 bases fitting TRBD2. Trimming cost V 0 bases and J 2 bases; bases outside gene matches: 6. Germline V gives CDR1 SQVTM, CDR2 ANQGSEA. This CDR3 has 16 residues. The CDR3 loop is CSVEEGVAGGQETQYF. CDR3 bases: TGCAGCGTTGAAGAGGGTGTAGCGGGGGGACAAGAGACCCAGTACTTC.

This clonotype was seen a handful of times. The chain carries TRBV4-3 and TRBJ2-1; 11 nucleotides agree with TRBD2. Trimming cost V 6 bases and J 4 bases; bases outside gene matches: 5. The CDR3 runs 15 residues. The germline V gene has CDR1 LGHNA and CDR2 YSLEER. CDR3 sequence reads: CASRPGLAEYNEQFF. The CDR3 DNA sequence: TGCGCCAGCAGACCGGGACTAGCGGAGTACAATGAGCAGTTCTTC.

This sequence joins TRBV21-1 and TRBJ2-5; TRBD1 is taken as the D call from the table, unchecked against the DNA. The DNA end favors TRBJ2-1, so the J call may be wrong. TRBV21-1 is described as a pseudogene. The CDR3 is 14 amino acids. CDR3 nucleotides: TGTGCCAGCAGCAAAGCGGCAGAGGGGAATGAGCAGTTCTTC. Translating gives CASSKAAEGNEQFF.

The chain carries TRBV3-1 and TRBJ1-4; D is unclear. In germline, CDR1 is LGHDT, CDR2 YNNKEL (reference sequence). The CDR3 length is 14 residues. Trimming removed 6 bases at V and 0 bases at J, with 8 bases between. The CDR3 DNA is TGTGCCAGCAGTACTACATCAACTAATGAAAAACTGTTTTTT. Protein product: CASSTTSTNEKLFF. The full variable domain, completed using reference TRBV3-1 and TRBJ1-4, is DTAVSQTPKYLVTQMGNDKSIKCEQNLGHDTMYWYKQDSKKFLKIMFSYNNKELIINETVPNRFSPKSPDKAHLNLHINSLELGDSAVYFCASSTTSTNEKLFFGSGTQLSVL.

This clonotype was found a few times. V is TRBV4-2 and J is TRBJ2-5; 7 bases are a match to TRBD2. The CDR3 has 15 amino acids. Germline-derived CDR1 and CDR2 are LGHNA and YNFKEQ. V shed 0 bases and J 3 bases; nucleotides not matched to a gene: 4. In DNA form, the CDR3 reads TGTGCCAGCAGCCAAGATAGACTAGCTAAAGAGACCCAGTACTTC. Translation gives CASSQDRLAKETQYF.

This clonotype came up a few times. This chain uses TRBV12-3 or TRBV12-4 with TRBJ2-5; the D gene is possibly TRBD2 (6 bases). This CDR3 region has 14 residues. The V and J ends lost 7 bases and 4 bases respectively, with 16 bases between them. The CDR3 loop reads CASTETGDRETQYF. As DNA, the CDR3 is TGTGCCAGCACCGAGACGGGGGATCGAGAGACCCAGTACTTC.

This clonotype was seen a handful of times. The gene calls are TRBV15 and TRBJ2-1, with 14 bases that match TRBD2. Germline V gene data show CDR1 as LNHNV and CDR2 as YYDKDF (reference sequence). This CDR3 contains 16 residues. V was clipped by 1 base and J by 8 bases; unmatched bases: 4. CDR3 loop: CATSRGLAGGLDEQFF. Written as DNA, the CDR3 is TGTGCCACCAGCAGAGGACTAGCGGGAGGGCTTGATGAGCAGTTCTTC. Full variable domain (missing parts from reference TRBV15 and TRBJ2-1): DAMVIQNPRYQVTQFGKPVTLSCSQTLNHNVMYWYQQKSSQAPKLLFHYYDKDFNNEADTPDNFQSRRPNTSFCFLDIRSPGLGDTAMYLCATSRGLAGGLDEQFFGPGTRLTVL.

The chain has TRBV6-5 and TRBJ1-6, with 8 bases identical to TRBD1. CDR3 length equals 14 residues. V trimming: 5 bases; J trimming: 7 bases; junction bases outside the gene matches: 4. The germline CDR1 and CDR2 sequences are MNHEY and SVGAGI. DNA of the CDR3: TGTGCCAGCAGTACCGGGACAGGCAATTCACCCCTCCACTTT. Encoded protein: CASSTGTGNSPLHF.

This chain joins TRBV4-1 and TRBJ1-2; no clear D gene. V was trimmed by 0 bases and J by 2 bases, leaving 10 bases between them. This CDR3 comprises 15 residues. Per the germline V gene, CDR1 is MGHRA and CDR2 is YSYEKL. CDR3 DNA: TGCGCCAGCAGCCAAGAAGACCTTCCGAACTATGGCTACACCTTC. This encodes CASSQEDLPNYGYTF.

V gene TRBV30 combines with J gene TRBJ2-1; D is unclear. The V end lost 5 bases, the J end lost 0 bases, and 11 bases lay between the germline ends. Germline V gene sequence: CDR1 GTSNPN, CDR2 SVGIG (reference sequence). This CDR3 region has 14 residues. CDR3 DNA: TGTGCCTGGGCTGGGCAGACCTCCTACAATGAGCAGTTCTTC. This translates into CAWAGQTSYNEQFF.

This clonotype has ten or more counts. This sequence joins TRBV5-1 and TRBJ2-7, with 7 bases lining up with TRBD2. Germline assignment: CDR1 SGHRS and CDR2 YFSETQ. V dropped 0 bases and J dropped 2; count of bases not matched to a gene: 5. The CDR3 spans 15 residues. CDR3 bases: TGCGCCAGCAGCTTGGCCCCACTAGCGACCTACGAGCAGTACTTC. It codes for CASSLAPLATYEQYF.